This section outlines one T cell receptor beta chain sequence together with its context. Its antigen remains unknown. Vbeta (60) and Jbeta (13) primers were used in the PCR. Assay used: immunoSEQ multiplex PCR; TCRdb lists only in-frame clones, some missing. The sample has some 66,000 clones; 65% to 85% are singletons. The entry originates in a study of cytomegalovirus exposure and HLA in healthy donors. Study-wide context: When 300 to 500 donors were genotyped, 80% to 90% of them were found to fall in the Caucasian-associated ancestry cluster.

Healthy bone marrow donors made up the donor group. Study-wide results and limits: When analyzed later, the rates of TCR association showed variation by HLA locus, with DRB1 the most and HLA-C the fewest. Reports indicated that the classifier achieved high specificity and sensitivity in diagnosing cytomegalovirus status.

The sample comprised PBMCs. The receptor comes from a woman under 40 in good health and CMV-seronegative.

The CDR3 region has the DNA TGTGCCAGCAGCTTAGATTCTAGGACAGGGCTGGATGAGCAGTTCTTC. As protein: CASSLDSRTGLDEQFF. The chain links TRBV11-3 to TRBJ2-1; 8 nucleotides line up with TRBD1. Germline-derived CDR1 and CDR2 are SGHNT and YENEEA. The CDR3 has 16 residues. The J segment lost 8 bases and the V segment lost 0 bases, leaving 9 bases of the junction unmatched.